Listed below are T cell receptor beta chains from one sample, sequenced in a study of T cells in Graves' hyperthyroidism and ophthalmopathy. A single record per CDR3 protein comes from TCRdb applying MiXCR to the multiplex PCR reads. The sample has hundreds of thousands of distinct CDR3 sequences, about 45% seen once. The sequencing input was peripheral blood or thyroid tissue (not recorded which). Source of these receptors: a woman aged 18-29 years with Graves' hyperthyroidism. The CDR3 runs from the conserved cysteine through the conserved F or W. A D gene is named only where the DNA matches it firmly. Some rows have no size entry. The others give once, few or many, or a class for an expanded clone.

d_call	v_call	j_call	clone_size	cdr3_nt	cdr3_aa
.	TRBV7-2	TRBJ1-6	many	TGTGCCAGCAGCCCCAGGACCTGGGACTCACCCCTCCACTTT	CASSPRTWDSPLHF
.	TRBV2	TRBJ1-5	.	TGTGCCACCATCGACGGGATAAGCAATCAGCCCCAGCATTTT	CATIDGISNQPQHF
TRBD2	TRBV2	TRBJ2-1	.	TGTGCCAGCAGTACGGGACTAGCGCGCCATGAGCAGTTCTTC	CASSTGLARHEQFF
.	TRBV7-9	TRBJ1-4	.	TGTGCCAGCAGCCCCCCAAGAGGGGAAAAACTGTTTTTT	CASSPPRGEKLFF
.	TRBV7-6	TRBJ1-2	once	TGTGCCAGCAGCTTAGCCAAGCCCAACTATGGCTACACCTTC	CASSLAKPNYGYTF
.	TRBV20-1	TRBJ1-5	few	TGCAGTGCTAGGTGGGGAGAGGGGAGCAATCAGCCCCAGCATTTT	CSARWGEGSNQPQHF
TRBD1	TRBV12-3/TRBV12-4	TRBJ2-5	few	TGTGCCAGCAGTACAAACAGGGGTGGGGCAGAGACCCAGTACTTC	CASSTNRGGAETQYF
.	TRBV12-3/TRBV12-4	TRBJ1-2	few	TGTGCCAGCAGTTACGGTCCAGCTAACTATGGCTACACCTTC	CASSYGPANYGYTF
.	TRBV7-6	TRBJ2-7	few	TGTGCCAGCAGCCAAGTAGACCTCTACGAGCAGTACTTC	CASSQVDLYEQYF
.	TRBV7-2	TRBJ1-6	.	TGTGCCAGCAGCTTAGCCACCTTCCTAAATAATTCACCCCTCCACTTT	CASSLATFLNNSPLHF
TRBD1	TRBV7-2	TRBJ2-7	.	TGTGCCAGCAGCTTAGCCGCCGGGACAGTCTCCTACGAGCAGTACTTC	CASSLAAGTVSYEQYF
.	TRBV15	TRBJ2-3	.	TGTGCCACCAGCAGAGATCCCGACCTGGGCCCCACAGATACGCAGTATTTT	CATSRDPDLGPTDTQYF
.	TRBV7-3	TRBJ2-7	.	TGTGCCAGCAGCAAAAGCCCGGGGATCTACGAGCAGTACTTC	CASSKSPGIYEQYF
TRBD2	TRBV20-1	TRBJ2-7	.	TGCAGTGCTAGCCCCGGCGGGAGCTCCTACGAGCAGTACTTC	CSASPGGSSYEQYF
.	TRBV7-8	TRBJ2-2	many	TGTGCCAGCAGCTCCACCCCTTCCAGTTGGAACGGGGAGCTGTTTTTT	CASSSTPSSWNGELFF
.	TRBV7-3	TRBJ1-1	.	TGTGCCAGCAGCTTAAACGGGGGGATTGAAGCTTTCTTT	CASSLNGGIEAFF
.	TRBV29-1	TRBJ1-1	.	TGCAGCATATCCGACAGACCCATGAACACTGAAGCTTTCTTT	CSISDRPMNTEAFF
TRBD1	TRBV7-8	TRBJ1-1	many	TGTGCCAGCAGCTCAACGACAGGGACCACTGAAGCTTTCTTT	CASSSTTGTTEAFF